The source of this T cell receptor beta chain is a study of control samples from healthy donors and cancer patients (dated by TCRdb to 2020 to 2022). Libraries were constructed by the immunoSEQ multiplex PCR assay. Imported from immuneACCESS, the table was reduced by TCRdb to in-frame sequences with V and J called. These copies leave out some clones; in studies compared against another copy, an unresolved V gene accounts for under half, and the cause of the remainder is not known. This sample gives approximately 52,000 clones in total; 75% to 90% of them show up just once. The ten biggest clones cover about an eighth of the sample. Turning to this clone: Its antigen target is currently unknown. The junction departs from the called germline gene at one end, perhaps through a read error.

Its CDR3 holds 12 amino acids, cysteine through phenylalanine. Solely the CDR3 DNA is kept, with 36 bases framed from the first base. From a lookup of the germline V gene (reference sequence), CDR1 and CDR2 are WNHNN and SYGVQD. The source material was PBMCs. The receptor chain draws on TRBV10-1 and TRBJ1-2, with no confidently assigned D gene. This TCR was sampled from a man aged 60-69 years with head and neck cancer. The CDR3 region has the sequence CAGSEGSYGYTF. The DNA is TGCGCCGGCAGTGAAGGGTCGTATGGCTACACCTTC.